This entry features one T cell receptor (beta chain) sequence. The sample originates from a study of cytomegalovirus exposure and HLA in healthy donors. About the research overall: Earlier findings included more than 95 million unique TCR beta sequences obtained from about 179 million T cells. When over 300 donors were genotyped, roughly 82% of them were found to fall in the Caucasian-associated ancestry cluster.

The PCR used 60 Vbeta and 13 Jbeta primers. Generated by immunoSEQ multiplex PCR, the TCRdb table keeps only in-frame clones and is missing some. The sample contains under 200,000 clones, under 80% of which appear only once. CDR3 length: 16 residues. The J segment lost 10 bases and the V segment lost 3 bases, leaving 10 bases of the junction unmatched. The germline V gene has CDR1 MDHEN and CDR2 SYDVKM. The clonotype was recovered from a man in his forties in good health and CMV-seronegative. The chain uses TRBV28 and TRBJ1-6; TRBD1 aligns across 9 bases. The sample taken for sequencing was PBMCs. The DNA for the CDR3 is TGTGCCAGCAGTTTTTTGAGGACAGGGGAGTACTCACCCCTCCACTTT. Translation gives CASSFLRTGEYSPLHF.